This T cell receptor (beta chain) was profiled in a study of blood T cell repertoires in COVID-19. Some clones are missing from TCRdb's copy, which holds only in-frame ones; the method was immunoSEQ multiplex PCR. The sample has about 320,000 clones, over 75% seen once. The study recruited people aged about 18 to 95 years across about two dozen US areas. Cohort 3 donors counted as recovered after two negative PCRs, clearance, or resolved symptoms. Germline CDR1 KGHDR, CDR2 SFDVKD. V shed 7 bases and J shed 1 base, with 6 bases lying between them. The CDR3 has 13 residues. The chain has TRBV24-1 and TRBJ2-2; TRBD1 might be the D (6 bases). The receptor comes from a man aged 25-45 years who had recovered from COVID-19. The material sequenced was PBMCs or T cells enriched from blood (not recorded which). In nucleotides, the CDR3 is TGTGCCACCAGGACAGGGAACACCGGGGAGCTGTTTTTT. Encoded protein: CATRTGNTGELFF.